The 17 T cell receptor beta chains below were found in one sample sequenced in a study of beta chain features in type 1 diabetes. Whole-study findings and limits: In every one of the four CD4+ subsets, TCRB CDR3s were moderately but significantly shorter in Type 1 diabetes patients.

These TCRs' antigens remain unknown. Investigators reverse transcribed all isolated RNA, so they sequenced expressed TCRB transcripts. Sequencing was performed with immunoSEQ multiplex PCR; in TCRdb, only in-frame clones are kept and a portion is missing. Counted here are about 700,000 clones, 10% to 15% occurring once; the ten biggest clones make up 0.022%. The sequencing input was naive CD4+ T cells from blood. The receptor set was obtained from a young man with type 1 diabetes.

This clone was counted a few times. V gene TRBV21-1 combines with J gene TRBJ1-2. TRBV21-1 represents a pseudogene. The CDR3 is made up of 15 amino acids. Here the CDR3 reads CASSKAAGISWGYTF. CDR3 DNA sequence: TGTGCCAGCAGCAAAGCGGCGGGAATCTCCTGGGGCTACACCTTC.

The table lists this clone with a few counts. This chain uses TRBV4-2 with TRBJ2-3, with TRBD2 as a possible D gene (7 bases). Trimming took 0 bases from V and 0 from J, leaving 22 bases between them. The length of the CDR3 is 20 residues. Looked up from germline, CDR1 is LGHNA and CDR2 is YNFKEQ. CDR3 nucleotide sequence: TGTGCCAGCAGCCAAGAGCCAGGGCTTGGCGGGGGCCGGAGCACAGATACGCAGTATTTT. Translation: CASSQEPGLGGGRSTDTQYF.

V is TRBV5-1 and J is TRBJ1-1; D remains ambiguous. Trimming removed 2 bases from V and 4 bases from J, with 12 bases in between. CDR3 length: 14 amino acids. The germline V gene encodes CDR1 SGHRS and CDR2 YFSETQ. The CDR3 nucleotides are TGCGCCAGCAGCTTTGGGGAGTGGGGCACTGAAGCTTTCTTT. It yields the protein CASSFGEWGTEAFF.

The rearrangement links TRBV11-2 to TRBJ2-5, with TRBD2 identical over 7 bases. The CDR3 loop spans 17 amino acids. Germline lookup yields CDR1 SGHAT and CDR2 FQNNGV. V shed 1 base and J 4 bases; nucleotides not matched to a gene: 12. The CDR3 region is CASSLVGGATRAETQYF. The CDR3 DNA reads as TGTGCCAGCAGCTTAGTGGGAGGGGCGACCCGGGCAGAGACCCAGTACTTC.

This clone showed up just a few times. This sequence joins TRBV7-9 and TRBJ1-1, with D unclear. This CDR3 is 12 amino acids long. Germline assignment: CDR1 SEHNR and CDR2 FQNEAQ (reference sequence). The germline V and J ends were trimmed by 2 bases and 11 bases, with 12 bases remaining between them. CDR3 DNA: TGTGCCAGCAGCTTATTGTCCAAGAAGGCTTTCTTT. As protein: CASSLLSKKAFF. The complete variable domain, with remaining parts taken from reference TRBV7-9 and TRBJ1-1, reads DTGVSQNPRHKITKRGQNVTFRCDPISEHNRLYWYRQTLGQGPEFLTYFQNEAQLEKSRLLSDRFSAERPKGSFSTLEIQRTEQGDSAMYLCASSLLSKKAFFGQGTRLTVV.

This clone was counted only a few times. The V call is TRBV5-4, the J call TRBJ2-2; D may be TRBD2 (6 bases). V lost 1 base to trimming and J lost 5 bases, with 15 bases between them. The length of the CDR3 is 16 residues. The germline CDR1 and CDR2 sequences are SGHNT and YYREEE (reference sequence). CDR3: CASSLFSGGATGELFF. Here the CDR3 DNA reads TGTGCCAGCAGCTTGTTTTCAGGCGGGGCTACCGGGGAGCTGTTTTTT.

There are a few counts of this clone. The rearrangement uses TRBV6-5 and TRBJ1-3; TRBD1 is a possible D gene (5 bases). Germline assignment: CDR1 MNHEY and CDR2 SVGAGI. Trimming shortened V by 4 bases and J by 3 bases, and 10 bases separated the two germline ends. The CDR3 consists of 14 residues. The CDR3 region is CASSSRTYGNTIYF. The CDR3 nucleotides read TGTGCCAGCAGTTCACGGACATATGGAAACACCATATATTTT.

This clone was seen only a few times. This chain's CDR3 is CASSLGVLVYNEQFF. CDR3 sequence (DNA): TGTGCCAGCAGCTTAGGGGTACTCGTCTACAATGAGCAGTTCTTC. This chain connects TRBV11-3 to TRBJ2-1; D gene uncertain. The CDR3 is made up of 15 amino acids. Germline V lookup: CDR1 SGHNT, CDR2 YENEEA. V lost 1 base and J lost 3, with 10 bases in between.

V and J are TRBV7-8 and TRBJ2-7; 10 nucleotides agree with TRBD1. V lost 4 bases to trimming and J lost 3 bases; unmatched junction nucleotides: 6. The CDR3 is made up of 15 amino acids. Germline CDR1 is SGHVS and CDR2 is FQNEAQ. The CDR3, as DNA: TGTGCCAGCAGCTCAACCGGGACAGGGGTCTACGAGCAGTACTTC. Translated, it gives CASSSTGTGVYEQYF.

This sequence joins TRBV7-2 and TRBJ1-1, with D unclear. CDR1 SGHTA and CDR2 FQGNSA come from the germline V gene. V lost 6 bases and J lost 0, with 17 bases in between. The CDR3 runs 16 residues. CDR3 in DNA: TGTGCCAGCAGTCTAGGGTCTCCGAGTATGAACACTGAAGCTTTCTTT. It translates to CASSLGSPSMNTEAFF.

CDR3 loop: CASSYRIGTEAFF. The CDR3 nucleotides are TGTGCCAGCAGTTACAGGATTGGCACTGAAGCTTTCTTT. The chain couples TRBV6-5 to TRBJ1-1; D is undetermined. The germline V and J ends were trimmed by 2 bases and 4 bases, with 8 bases remaining between them. The CDR3 totals 13 residues. Germline CDR1 is MNHEY and CDR2 is SVGAGI.

This clone was observed once. Germline and junction disagree at one end, which may indicate a read error. The chain carries TRBV30 and TRBJ2-7; 8 bases agree with TRBD1. CDR1 GTSNPN and CDR2 SVGIG come from the germline V gene (reference sequence). The CDR3 is 12 residues long. CDR3 region: CAWNTDREHILF. As DNA, the CDR3 is TGTGCCTGGAATACGGACAGGGAGCATATCCTCTTC.

This clone was seen only a few times. V usage is TRBV27 and J usage is TRBJ1-1, with D perhaps matching TRBD1 (6 bases). V was shortened by 6 bases and J by 0 bases, with 8 bases between the two germline ends. Germline V gives CDR1 MNHEY, CDR2 SMNVEV (reference sequence). The CDR3 has 13 amino acids. In DNA, the CDR3 is TGTGCCAGCAGCGGGACACTGAACACTGAAGCTTTCTTT. It specifies CASSGTLNTEAFF.

This chain connects TRBV19 to TRBJ1-2; maybe TRBD1 (6 bases). The CDR3 is 14 amino acids. CDR1 and CDR2 (germline): LNHDA, SQIVND (reference sequence). Trimming removed 7 bases at V and 4 bases at J, with 16 bases between. The CDR3 bases are TGTGCCAGTACCACCACAGGACAGACCTATGGCTACACCTTC. It encodes CASTTTGQTYGYTF.

This clone turned up a few times. CDR3 region: CSCSAGQNEQFF. The CDR3 DNA sequence: TGCAGCTGTTCCGCAGGTCAGAATGAGCAGTTCTTC. The chain carries TRBV29-1 and TRBJ2-1; D not certain. Per germline, CDR1 SQVTM and CDR2 ANQGSEA. The CDR3 extends over 12 amino acids. The V gene lost 8 bases and the J gene lost 7 bases, with 15 bases spanning the gap.

The sample holds a few counts of this clone. The CDR3 region is CASTLTSTQETQYF. The DNA for the CDR3 is TGTGCCAGCACCCTGACTAGCACCCAAGAGACCCAGTACTTC. The gene calls are TRBV2 and TRBJ2-5, with 7 bases that match TRBD2. The CDR3 length is 14 residues. Trimming cost V 7 bases and J 1 base; bases outside gene matches: 6. CDR1 SNHLY and CDR2 FYNNEI come from the germline V gene.

As to this clone: At the DNA level, this CDR3 is encoded by other sequences in the same sample as well. The J gene is TRBJ2-3, the V gene TRBV7-2; D ambiguous. V shed 0 bases and J shed 6 bases, with 1 base lying between them. The CDR3 covers 11 residues. Germline lookup yields CDR1 SGHTA and CDR2 FQGNSA. CDR3 amino acids: CASSLADTQYF. DNA for the CDR3: TGTGCCAGCAGCTTAGCGGATACGCAGTATTTT.